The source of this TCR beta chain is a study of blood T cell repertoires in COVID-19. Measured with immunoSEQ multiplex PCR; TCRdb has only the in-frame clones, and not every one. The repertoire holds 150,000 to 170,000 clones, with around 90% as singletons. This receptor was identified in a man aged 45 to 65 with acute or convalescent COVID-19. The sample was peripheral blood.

The CDR3 protein is CASSSGLAGESTDTQYF. In DNA form, the CDR3 reads TGTGCCAGCAGCTCCGGACTAGCGGGGGAAAGCACAGATACGCAGTATTTT. The chain links TRBV7-9 to TRBJ2-3, with 13 bases aligning to TRBD2. Germline values: CDR1 SEHNR, CDR2 FQNEAQ (reference sequence). The CDR3 is made up of 17 amino acids. The V gene end was trimmed by 4 bases and the J gene end by 0 bases; junction bases not matched to a gene: 4.